These 30 T cell receptor beta chains came from one sample sequenced in a study of T cells in narcolepsy. Generated by immunoSEQ multiplex PCR, the TCRdb table keeps only in-frame clones and is missing some. The data hold approximately 30,000 clones, with around 80% observed a single time. The specimen was memory (CD45RA-) CD4+ T cells from blood. The receptor source for this set is a human donor in good health.

The chain carries TRBV9 and TRBJ2-5; 7 bases line up with TRBD2. The CDR3 is made up of 14 amino acids. V gave up 1 base and J gave up 4 bases; unmatched junction bases: 4. In germline, CDR1 is SGDLS, CDR2 YYNGEE. The CDR3 DNA sequence: TGTGCCAGCAGCGTAACTCAGCGGGGAGAGACCCAGTACTTC. Protein: CASSVTQRGETQYF.

The chain combines TRBV5-1 with TRBJ1-2; D not resolved. The CDR3 sequence is 13 residues long. Germline loops: CDR1 SGHRS, CDR2 YFSETQ. Trimming left V 0 bases short and J 7 bases short, with 10 bases between. Here the CDR3 reads CASSLDVPTGYTF. CDR3 nucleotide sequence: TGCGCCAGCAGCTTGGATGTGCCTACTGGCTACACCTTC.

Remarks on this clone: The germline gene is not matched at one end of the junction; a read error may be the cause. The chain is built from TRBV6-5 and TRBJ2-7; D unclear. The germline CDR1 and CDR2 sequences are MNHEY and SVGAGI. This CDR3 spans 15 amino acids. The CDR3 nucleotides read TGTGCCAGCAGTTCTACAGCGTTGAGCTCCTACGGGCAGTACTTC. Residues: CASSSTALSSYGQYF.

The rearrangement links TRBV7-3 to TRBJ1-2, with no clear D. V was cut by 2 bases and J by 2 bases, with 9 bases left in between. CDR3 size: 14 residues. The germline gives CDR1 SGHTA, CDR2 FQGTGA. Written as DNA, the CDR3 is TGTGCCAGCAGCTTAGATGGGAAAAACTATGGCTACACCTTC. This encodes CASSLDGKNYGYTF.

The rearrangement joins TRBV18 to TRBJ2-7; possible D gene TRBD1, 5 bases. Trimming cost V 4 bases and J 4 bases, with 17 bases left between them. The CDR3 sequence is 15 residues long. Germline V gene data show CDR1 as KGHSH and CDR2 as LQKENI. CDR3 loop: CASSQGAGQGYEQYF. CDR3 DNA sequence: TGTGCCAGCTCACAAGGGGCAGGGCAAGGGTACGAGCAGTACTTC.

This clone was detected a few times. The chain links TRBV11-2 to TRBJ1-2; no definite D call. The CDR3 is made up of 13 amino acids. Germline CDR1 SGHAT, CDR2 FQNNGV. With 6 bases removed from V and 1 base from J, the gap between germline ends came to 9 bases. CDR3 loop: CASSVTDNYGYTF. CDR3 coding DNA: TGTGCCAGCAGTGTGACGGATAACTATGGCTACACCTTC.

The chain uses TRBV19 and TRBJ2-2; D might be TRBD1 or TRBD2, each matching 6 bases. CDR1 LNHDA and CDR2 SQIVND come from the germline V gene (reference sequence). Trimming cost V 6 bases and J 5 bases, with 13 bases left between them. There are 14 residues in the CDR3. CDR3 nucleotides: TGTGCCAGTAGCAGGGGTGCGGGGACCGGGGAGCTGTTTTTT. It translates to CASSRGAGTGELFF.

This clone was counted only a few times. The chain couples TRBV4-1 to TRBJ2-1; 7 bases align to TRBD2. This CDR3 has 15 amino acids. Germline V gives CDR1 MGHRA, CDR2 YSYEKL. V was clipped by 3 bases and J by 0 bases; unmatched bases: 2. The CDR3 sequence is CASSHPGGSYNEQFF. CDR3 DNA sequence: TGCGCCAGCAGCCACCCGGGGGGCTCCTACAATGAGCAGTTCTTC.

CDR3 nucleotide sequence: TGTGCCAGCAGCCCCACGGACAGGAGCTCCTACGAGCAGTACTTC. This gives the protein CASSPTDRSSYEQYF. This chain joins TRBV7-8 and TRBJ2-7; 7 bases are shared with TRBD1. This CDR3 is 15 amino acids long. V lost 5 bases and J lost 0; bases outside the gene matches: 7. CDR1 and CDR2 from the germline V gene are SGHVS and FQNEAQ.

This clone appeared a few times. Other DNA sequences of this sample code for an identical CDR3. The chain couples TRBV10-3 to TRBJ1-6; no clear D. The CDR3 has 15 amino acids. CDR1 and CDR2 from the germline V gene are ENHRY and SYGVKD. The germline V and J ends were trimmed by 2 bases and 0 bases, with 5 bases remaining between them. The CDR3 is CAISEASSYNSPLHF. DNA of the CDR3: TGTGCCATCAGTGAGGCAAGCTCCTATAATTCACCCCTCCACTTT.

This clone came up once. The CDR3 region is CASSVNPAGYQETQYF. Here the CDR3 DNA reads TGTGCCAGCAGCGTAAATCCGGCGGGTTACCAAGAGACCCAGTACTTC. J is TRBJ2-5 and V is TRBV9; D may be TRBD2 (5 bases). CDR3 length: 16 amino acids. Deletions cut 1 base from V and 0 bases from J, with 13 bases between. Germline lookup yields CDR1 SGDLS and CDR2 YYNGEE.

The chain couples TRBV28 to TRBJ1-2; 8 bases map to TRBD1. The junction had 8 bases not matched to a gene; V was cut back by 3 bases and J by 8 bases. CDR1 is MDHEN and CDR2 is SYDVKM in the germline V gene. CDR3 length: 14 residues. DNA for the CDR3: TGTGCCAGCAGTTTCGATGACAGGGGTAGAGGCTACACCTTC. Amino acid sequence: CASSFDDRGRGYTF.

As for this clone: At one end, the junction sequence differs from germline, possibly due to a read error. This rearrangement joins TRBV11-2 to TRBJ2-7; D is undetermined. Germline CDR1 and CDR2: SGHAT and FQNNGV. The CDR3 has 14 amino acids. The CDR3 nucleotides read TGTGCCAGCAGCTTAGAGGCAGGCAGGTCGGTTTCTCTCTTC. This translates into CASSLEAGRSVSLF.

This rearrangement joins TRBV6-6 to TRBJ1-2; D might be TRBD1 (5 bases). V shed 0 bases and J shed 7 bases, with 15 bases lying between them. This CDR3 is built from 15 residues. Per the germline V gene, CDR1 is MNHNY and CDR2 is SVGAGI (reference sequence). CDR3 coding DNA: TGTGCCAGCAGTTACTCGATTCAGGGCAGTGCTGGCTACACCTTC. Its protein product is CASSYSIQGSAGYTF.

This clone was counted once. V usage is TRBV6-5 and J usage is TRBJ2-6, with D perhaps TRBD1 (6 bases). Trimming took off 2 bases at V and 2 bases at J, with 10 bases between the two ends. The CDR3 contains 16 residues. Germline V gene sequence: CDR1 MNHEY, CDR2 SVGAGI. CDR3 region: CASSYSGTTGANVLTF. For the CDR3, the DNA is TGTGCCAGCAGTTACAGTGGGACAACTGGGGCCAACGTCCTGACTTTC.

The rearrangement links TRBV11-2 to TRBJ2-2, with D perhaps TRBD1 (5 bases). V lost 2 bases, J lost 1 base, and 5 bases lay in between. CDR3 length: 14 amino acids. The germline gives CDR1 SGHAT, CDR2 FQNNGV. Here the CDR3 DNA reads TGTGCCAGCAGCTTAAGGGGGAACACCGGGGAGCTGTTTTTT. This translates into CASSLRGNTGELFF.

This clone was counted a single time. The gene calls are TRBV19 and TRBJ2-5; 9 bases fit TRBD2. The length of the CDR3 is 16 residues. Trimming took 2 bases from V and 5 from J; bases not matched to a gene: 9. Germline lookup yields CDR1 LNHDA and CDR2 SQIVND (reference sequence). Here the CDR3 DNA reads TGTGCCAGTAGTATAAGGTTAGCGGGAGTCAGCGAGACCCAGTACTTC. Encoded protein: CASSIRLAGVSETQYF.

CDR3 bases: TGCGCCAGCAGCCCCCAGACCGAGGGCCAAGAGACCCAGTACTTC. Amino acids: CASSPQTEGQETQYF. The chain links TRBV4-1 to TRBJ2-5; tentative D call: TRBD2 (5 bases). Germline V lookup: CDR1 MGHRA, CDR2 YSYEKL. This CDR3 is 15 amino acids long. Trimming pared 4 bases from V and 1 base from J, leaving 13 bases between.

The chain employs TRBV28 and TRBJ2-4, with 7 positions matching TRBD2. CDR1 is MDHEN, CDR2 SYDVKM, per germline. The CDR3 covers 16 residues. Trimming removed 4 bases from V and 0 bases from J; junction bases left unmatched: 6. CDR3 amino acids: CASSSLSGLAKNIQYF. CDR3 bases: TGTGCCAGCAGTTCACTTAGCGGGCTAGCCAAAAACATTCAGTACTTC.

The J gene is TRBJ2-7, the V gene TRBV28; weak D call: TRBD1 (6 bases). The CDR3 has 16 residues. V lost 4 bases, J lost 2 bases, and 18 bases lay in between. Germline-derived CDR1 and CDR2 are MDHEN and SYDVKM. CDR3 sequence reads: CASSSNRDQPPYEQYF. Written as DNA, the CDR3 is TGTGCCAGCAGTTCCAACAGGGACCAGCCACCCTACGAGCAGTACTTC.

The gene calls are TRBV14 and TRBJ2-1, with D maybe TRBD2 (5 bases). CDR1 SGHDN and CDR2 FVKESK come from the germline V gene. Trimming stripped 0 bases from V and 9 bases from J, with 9 bases between. CDR3 length equals 13 residues. CDR3 DNA: TGTGCCAGCAGCCAAGATCTTGGAGGTGAGCAGTTCTTC. Translated: CASSQDLGGEQFF.

The chain has TRBV10-2 and TRBJ1-2, with D possibly being TRBD1 (5 bases). The germline V and J ends were trimmed by 8 bases and 4 bases, with 8 bases remaining between them. The CDR3 has 11 amino acids. Germline CDR1 is WSHSY and CDR2 is SAAADI. The CDR3 DNA follows: TGCGCCAGCTGGGGGGGCTATGGCTACACCTTC. It is translated as CASWGGYGYTF.

The chain has TRBV7-2 and TRBJ2-7; 8 bases fit TRBD1. CDR1 and CDR2 from the germline V gene are SGHTA and FQGNSA. CDR3 length equals 16 residues. V was clipped by 3 bases and J by 9 bases; unmatched bases: 16. The CDR3 DNA reads TGTGCCAGCAGCTTCTCAGAACCGGGGACAGGCAGCTGGCAGTACTTC. Protein product: CASSFSEPGTGSWQYF.

The chain carries TRBV18 and TRBJ2-5, with 14 bases matching TRBD2. The junction had 4 bases not matched to a gene; V was cut back by 6 bases and J by 4 bases. Germline lookup yields CDR1 KGHSH and CDR2 LQKENI. There are 15 residues in the CDR3. Here the CDR3 reads CASSFGTSGGETQYF. The CDR3 coding sequence is TGTGCCAGCTCGTTCGGGACTAGCGGGGGAGAGACCCAGTACTTC.

Turning to this clone: The sample holds other DNA sequences that translate to the same CDR3. This chain links TRBV7-2 with TRBJ2-7, with unresolved D. Trimming took off 1 base at V and 7 bases at J, with 5 bases between the two ends. This CDR3 spans 11 amino acids. Germline assignment: CDR1 SGHTA and CDR2 FQGNSA. The CDR3 region has the DNA TGTGCCAGCAGCTTAGTGGGGGAGCAGTACTTC. The encoded protein is CASSLVGEQYF.

The chain uses TRBV5-4 and TRBJ2-7; 8 nucleotides agree with TRBD2. The V gene's germline CDR1 is SGHNT and CDR2 YYREEE (reference sequence). The CDR3 has 15 residues. V trimming: 4 bases; J trimming: 3 bases; junction bases outside the gene matches: 9. CDR3 sequence (DNA): TGTGCCAGCAGCCCCACCCGGGGGGGAAACTACGAGCAGTACTTC. It specifies CASSPTRGGNYEQYF.

The V call is TRBV7-6, the J call TRBJ2-5; no clear D gene. The germline V gene encodes CDR1 SGHVS and CDR2 FNYEAQ. This CDR3 comprises 15 residues. Trimming cost V 1 base and J 1 base, with 10 bases left between them. CDR3 DNA: TGTGCCAGCAGCTTAGAAGTCTCTTCCCAAGAGACCCAGTACTTC. As protein: CASSLEVSSQETQYF.

This clone has a single count. The rearrangement joins TRBV7-3 to TRBJ2-1, with TRBD2 as a possible D gene (6 bases). The CDR3 is made up of 17 amino acids. Trimming took 5 bases from V and 5 from J, leaving 22 bases between them. Germline lookup yields CDR1 SGHTA and CDR2 FQGTGA. CDR3 coding DNA: TGTGCCAGCAGCACAATTCCACTAGCCTGGGGGGACAATGAGCAGTTCTTC. Translating gives CASSTIPLAWGDNEQFF.

V and J are TRBV10-1 and TRBJ2-7; 9 bases are a match to TRBD2. Germline trimming cut 0 bases from V and 6 bases from J; bases unmatched to any gene: 9. There are 16 residues in the CDR3. Germline CDR1 WNHNN, CDR2 SYGVQD (reference sequence). CDR3 loop: CASSESLGLAGIEQYF. The DNA for the CDR3 is TGCGCCAGCAGTGAGTCCTTGGGTCTAGCGGGGATCGAGCAGTACTTC.

The V call is TRBV5-4, the J call TRBJ2-5, with D hard to call. This CDR3 is 15 amino acids long. The V end lost 0 bases, the J end lost 3 bases, and 12 bases lay between the germline ends. Germline V gene data show CDR1 as SGHNT and CDR2 as YYREEE (reference sequence). This chain's CDR3 is CASSLAVSVKETQYF. CDR3 DNA sequence: TGTGCCAGCAGCTTGGCCGTGTCAGTCAAAGAGACCCAGTACTTC. Filled out from reference TRBV5-4 and TRBJ2-5, the complete variable domain reads ETGVTQSPTHLIKTRGQQVTLRCSSQSGHNTVSWYQQALGQGPQFIFQYYREEENGRGNFPPRFSGLQFPNYSSELNVNALELDDSALYLCASSLAVSVKETQYFGPGTRLLVL.